This T cell receptor (beta chain) originates from a study of post-analysis software for immune sequencing data. In the study overall: There were relapsing-remitting, secondary progressive and progressive-relapsing multiple sclerosis among the disease courses included. Study conclusions and caveats: TRBV segments more frequent in patients than in controls numbered roughly 5 and included TRBV5-6, TRBV5-1 and TRBV20-1.

The germline V gene has CDR1 MDHEN and CDR2 SYDVKM. The V and J ends lost 7 bases and 8 bases respectively, with 14 bases between them. The CDR3 is 12 residues long. Sequencing libraries made from TCR beta cDNA carried unique molecular identifiers. MiXCR, applied by TCRdb to the PCR reads, yields one record per CDR3 protein. The sample carries around 400,000 distinct CDR3 sequences, 30% to 45% recorded once. This clonotype was seen repeatedly, ten times or more. Its antigen remains unidentified. The gene calls are TRBV28 and TRBJ1-1; D gene uncertain. This TCR came from a girl between 2 and 10 years old with multiple sclerosis. Sequenced input: blood. The CDR3, as DNA: TGTGCCAGCAAAGTGGGCGGTTCCGAAGCTTTCTTT. It translates to CASKVGGSEAFF. Filled out from reference TRBV28 and TRBJ1-1, the complete variable domain reads DVKVTQSSRYLVKRTGEKVFLECVQDMDHENMFWYRQDPGLGLRLIYFSYDVKMKEKGDIPEGYSVSREKKERFSLILESASTNQTSMYLCASKVGGSEAFFGQGTRLTVV.